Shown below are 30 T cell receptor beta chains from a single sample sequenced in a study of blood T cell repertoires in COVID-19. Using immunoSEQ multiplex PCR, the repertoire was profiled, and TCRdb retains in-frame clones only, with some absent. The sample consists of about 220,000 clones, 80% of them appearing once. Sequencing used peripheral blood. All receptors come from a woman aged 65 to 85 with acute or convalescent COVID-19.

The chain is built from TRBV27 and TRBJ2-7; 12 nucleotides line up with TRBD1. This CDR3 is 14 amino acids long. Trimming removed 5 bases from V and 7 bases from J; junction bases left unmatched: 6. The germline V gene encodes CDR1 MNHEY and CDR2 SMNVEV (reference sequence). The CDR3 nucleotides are TGTGCCAGCAGTCCGGGACAGGGGGCGAGTGAGCAGTACTTC. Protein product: CASSPGQGASEQYF.

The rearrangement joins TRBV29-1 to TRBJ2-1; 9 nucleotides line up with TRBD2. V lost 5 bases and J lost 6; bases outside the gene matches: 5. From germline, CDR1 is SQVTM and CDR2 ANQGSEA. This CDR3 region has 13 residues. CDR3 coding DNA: TGCAGCGTTCGGCTAGCGGGGCGCAATGAGCAGTTCTTC. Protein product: CSVRLAGRNEQFF.

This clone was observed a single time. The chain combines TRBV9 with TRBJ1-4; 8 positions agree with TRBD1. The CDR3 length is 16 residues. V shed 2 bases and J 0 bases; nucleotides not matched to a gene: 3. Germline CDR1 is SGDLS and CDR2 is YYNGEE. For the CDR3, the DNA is TGTGCCAGCAGCGTCGGGACAGGCGCAACTAATGAAAAACTGTTTTTT. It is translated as CASSVGTGATNEKLFF.

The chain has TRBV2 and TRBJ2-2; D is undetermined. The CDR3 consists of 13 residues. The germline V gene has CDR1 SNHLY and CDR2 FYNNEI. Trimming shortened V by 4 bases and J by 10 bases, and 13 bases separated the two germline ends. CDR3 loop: CASSVLETAELFF. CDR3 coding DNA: TGTGCCAGCAGTGTCTTGGAGACTGCGGAGCTGTTTTTT. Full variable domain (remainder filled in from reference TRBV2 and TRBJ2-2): EPEVTQTPSHQVTQMGQEVILRCVPISNHLYFYWYRQILGQKVEFLVSFYNNEISEKSEIFDDQFSVERPDGSNFTLKIRSTKLEDSAMYFCASSVLETAELFFGEGSRLTVL.

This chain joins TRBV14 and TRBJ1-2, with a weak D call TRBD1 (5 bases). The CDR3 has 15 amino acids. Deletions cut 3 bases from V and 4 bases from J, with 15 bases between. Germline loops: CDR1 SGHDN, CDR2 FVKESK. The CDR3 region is CASSQDYRRLYGYTF. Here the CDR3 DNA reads TGTGCCAGCAGCCAGGACTACAGGCGCCTCTATGGCTACACCTTC.

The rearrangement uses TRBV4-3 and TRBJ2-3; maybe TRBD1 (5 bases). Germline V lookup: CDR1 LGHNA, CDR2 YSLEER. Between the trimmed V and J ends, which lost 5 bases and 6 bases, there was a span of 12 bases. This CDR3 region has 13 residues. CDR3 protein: CASSDTRQDTQYF. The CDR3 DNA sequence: TGCGCCAGCAGCGACACACGACAGGATACGCAGTATTTT.

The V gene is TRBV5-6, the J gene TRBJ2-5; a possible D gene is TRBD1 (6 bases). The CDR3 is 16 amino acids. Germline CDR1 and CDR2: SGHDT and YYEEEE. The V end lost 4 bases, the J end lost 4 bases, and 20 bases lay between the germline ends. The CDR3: CASSLRTRGRRETQYF. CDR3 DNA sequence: TGTGCCAGCAGCCTCCGAACCAGGGGAAGGAGAGAGACCCAGTACTTC. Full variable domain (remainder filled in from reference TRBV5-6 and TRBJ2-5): DAGVTQSPTHLIKTRGQQVTLRCSPKSGHDTVSWYQQALGQGPQFIFQYYEEEERQRGNFPDRFSGHQFPNYSSELNVNALLLGDSALYLCASSLRTRGRRETQYFGPGTRLLVL.

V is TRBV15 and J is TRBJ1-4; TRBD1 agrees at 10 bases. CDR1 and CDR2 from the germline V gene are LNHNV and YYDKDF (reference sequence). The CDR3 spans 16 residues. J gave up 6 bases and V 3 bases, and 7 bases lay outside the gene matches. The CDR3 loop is CATSSTAGTGDEKLFF. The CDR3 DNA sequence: TGTGCCACCAGCAGCACTGCCGGGACAGGGGATGAAAAACTGTTTTTT. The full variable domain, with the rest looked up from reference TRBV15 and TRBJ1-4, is DAMVIQNPRYQVTQFGKPVTLSCSQTLNHNVMYWYQQKSSQAPKLLFHYYDKDFNNEADTPDNFQSRRPNTSFCFLDIRSPGLGDTAMYLCATSSTAGTGDEKLFFGSGTQLSVL.

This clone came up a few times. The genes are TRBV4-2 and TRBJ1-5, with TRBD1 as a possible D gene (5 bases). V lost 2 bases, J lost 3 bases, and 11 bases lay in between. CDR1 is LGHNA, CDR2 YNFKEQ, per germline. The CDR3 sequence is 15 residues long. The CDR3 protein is CASSQHDSFNQPQHF. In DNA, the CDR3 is TGTGCCAGCAGCCAACATGACAGCTTCAATCAGCCCCAGCATTTT.

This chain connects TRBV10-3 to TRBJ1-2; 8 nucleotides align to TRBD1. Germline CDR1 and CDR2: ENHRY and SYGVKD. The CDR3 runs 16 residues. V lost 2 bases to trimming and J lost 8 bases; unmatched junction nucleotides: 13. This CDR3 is CAISEPTGAGGDGYTF. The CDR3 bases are TGTGCCATCAGTGAGCCAACGGGGGCAGGGGGCGACGGCTACACCTTC.

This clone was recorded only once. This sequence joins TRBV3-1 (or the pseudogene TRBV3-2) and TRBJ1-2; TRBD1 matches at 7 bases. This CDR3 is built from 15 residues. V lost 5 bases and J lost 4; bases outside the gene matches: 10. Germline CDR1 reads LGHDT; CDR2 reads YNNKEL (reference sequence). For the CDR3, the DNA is TGTGCCAGCAGCTCGCCTATGACAGGGAGCTATGGCTACACCTTC. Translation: CASSSPMTGSYGYTF.

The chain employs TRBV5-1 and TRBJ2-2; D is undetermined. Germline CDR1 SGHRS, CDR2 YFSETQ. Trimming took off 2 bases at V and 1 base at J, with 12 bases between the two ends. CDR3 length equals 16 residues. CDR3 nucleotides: TGCGCCAGCAGCTTCCTCAGACAAAGGAACACCGGGGAGCTGTTTTTT. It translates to CASSFLRQRNTGELFF.

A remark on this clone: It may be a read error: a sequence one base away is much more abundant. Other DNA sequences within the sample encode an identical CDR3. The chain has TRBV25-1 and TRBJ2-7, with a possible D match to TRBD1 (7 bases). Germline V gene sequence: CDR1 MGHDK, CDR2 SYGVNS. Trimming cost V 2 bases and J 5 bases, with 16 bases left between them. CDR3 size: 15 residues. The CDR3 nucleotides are TGTGCCAGCAGTGAACAGGGGGGTACAGTAAACGAGCAGTACTTC. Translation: CASSEQGGTVNEQYF.

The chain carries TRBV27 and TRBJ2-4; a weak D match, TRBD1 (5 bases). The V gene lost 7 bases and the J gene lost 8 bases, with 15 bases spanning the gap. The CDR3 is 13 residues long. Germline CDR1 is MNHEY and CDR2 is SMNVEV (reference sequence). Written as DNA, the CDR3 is TGTGCCAGCAAAAAGGGGTTATGGGACATTCAGTACTTC. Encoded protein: CASKKGLWDIQYF.

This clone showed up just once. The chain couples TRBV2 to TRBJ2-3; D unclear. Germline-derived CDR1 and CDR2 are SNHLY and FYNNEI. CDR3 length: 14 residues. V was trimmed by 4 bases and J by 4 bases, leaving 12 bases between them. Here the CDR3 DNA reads TGTGCCAGCAGTGCCGGAGAGTTTCCAGATACGCAGTATTTT. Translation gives CASSAGEFPDTQYF.

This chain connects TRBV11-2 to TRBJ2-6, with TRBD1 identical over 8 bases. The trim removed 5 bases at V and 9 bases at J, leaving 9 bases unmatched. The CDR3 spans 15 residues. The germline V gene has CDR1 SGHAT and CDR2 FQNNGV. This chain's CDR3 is CASSSEDRAVNVLTF. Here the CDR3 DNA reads TGTGCCAGCAGCAGCGAGGACAGGGCAGTCAACGTCCTGACTTTC.

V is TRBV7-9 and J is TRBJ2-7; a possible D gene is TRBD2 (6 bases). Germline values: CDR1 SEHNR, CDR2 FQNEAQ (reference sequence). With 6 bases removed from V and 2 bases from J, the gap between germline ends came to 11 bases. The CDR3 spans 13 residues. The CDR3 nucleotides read TGTGCCAGCAGGCGGGAAGGCCCCTACGAGCAGTACTTC. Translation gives CASRREGPYEQYF.

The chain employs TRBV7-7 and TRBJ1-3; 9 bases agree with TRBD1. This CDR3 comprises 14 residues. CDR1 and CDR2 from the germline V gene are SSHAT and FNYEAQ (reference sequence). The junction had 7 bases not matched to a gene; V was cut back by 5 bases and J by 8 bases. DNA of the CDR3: TGTGCCAGCAGCGGGGGACAGGGTGGGGACACCATATATTTT. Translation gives CASSGGQGGDTIYF.

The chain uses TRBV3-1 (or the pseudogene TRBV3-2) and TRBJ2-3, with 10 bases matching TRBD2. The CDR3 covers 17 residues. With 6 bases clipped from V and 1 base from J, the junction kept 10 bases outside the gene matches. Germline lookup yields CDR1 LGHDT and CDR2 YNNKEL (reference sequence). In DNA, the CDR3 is TGTGCCAGCAGTAGGAGAGCGGGGGGGCTTGGCACAGATACGCAGTATTTT. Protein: CASSRRAGGLGTDTQYF.

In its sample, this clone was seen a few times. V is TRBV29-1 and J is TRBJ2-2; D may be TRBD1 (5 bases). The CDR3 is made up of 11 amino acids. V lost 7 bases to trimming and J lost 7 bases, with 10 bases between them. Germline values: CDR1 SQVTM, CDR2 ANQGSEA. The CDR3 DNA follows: TGCAGCGCTAGGGGCGGCGGGGAGCTGTTTTTT. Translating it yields CSARGGGELFF.

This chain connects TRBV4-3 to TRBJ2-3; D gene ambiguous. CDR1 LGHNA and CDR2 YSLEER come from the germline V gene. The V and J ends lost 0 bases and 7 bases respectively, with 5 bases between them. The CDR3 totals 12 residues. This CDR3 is CASSQDLNTQYF. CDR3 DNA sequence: TGCGCCAGCAGCCAAGATCTAAATACGCAGTATTTT.

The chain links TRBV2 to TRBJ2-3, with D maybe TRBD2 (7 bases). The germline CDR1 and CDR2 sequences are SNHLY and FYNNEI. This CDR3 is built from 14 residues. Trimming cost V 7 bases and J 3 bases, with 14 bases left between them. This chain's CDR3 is CASKLQGGTDTQYF. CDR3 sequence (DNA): TGTGCCAGCAAATTACAGGGAGGGACAGATACGCAGTATTTT.

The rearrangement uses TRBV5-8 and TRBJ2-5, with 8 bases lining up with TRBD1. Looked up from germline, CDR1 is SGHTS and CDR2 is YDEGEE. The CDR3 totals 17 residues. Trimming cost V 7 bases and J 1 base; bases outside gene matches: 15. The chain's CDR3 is CASGKSQGAGGQETQYF. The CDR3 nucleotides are TGTGCCAGCGGGAAGTCCCAGGGGGCGGGTGGCCAAGAGACCCAGTACTTC.

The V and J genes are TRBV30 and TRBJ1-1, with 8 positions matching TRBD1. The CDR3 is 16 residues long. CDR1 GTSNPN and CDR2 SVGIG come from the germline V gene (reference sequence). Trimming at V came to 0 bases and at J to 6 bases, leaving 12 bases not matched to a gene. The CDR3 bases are TGTGCCTGGAGTGTAGGCCCCGACAGGGGTGGGCCTGAAGCTTTCTTT. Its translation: CAWSVGPDRGGPEAFF.

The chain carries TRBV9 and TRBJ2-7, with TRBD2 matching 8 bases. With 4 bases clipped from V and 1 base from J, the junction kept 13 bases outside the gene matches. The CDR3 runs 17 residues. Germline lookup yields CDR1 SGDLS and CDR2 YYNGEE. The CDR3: CASSPVGSGVPSYEQYF. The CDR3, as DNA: TGTGCCAGCAGCCCCGTGGGTAGCGGGGTCCCATCCTACGAGCAGTACTTC.

In DNA form, the CDR3 reads TGTGCCAGCAGCTTATTTGGCCAGGTGAACGAGCAGTACTTC. Amino acids: CASSLFGQVNEQYF. The genes are TRBV7-2 and TRBJ2-7; D gene ambiguous. CDR3 length equals 14 residues. Trimming pared 2 bases from V and 5 bases from J, leaving 13 bases between. CDR1 is SGHTA and CDR2 is FQGNSA in the germline V gene.

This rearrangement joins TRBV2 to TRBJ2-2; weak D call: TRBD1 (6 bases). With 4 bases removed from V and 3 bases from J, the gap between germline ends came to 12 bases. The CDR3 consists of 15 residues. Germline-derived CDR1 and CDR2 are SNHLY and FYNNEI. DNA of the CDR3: TGTGCCAGCAGTGTGGAAGGGGGTTACACCGGGGAGCTGTTTTTT. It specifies CASSVEGGYTGELFF.

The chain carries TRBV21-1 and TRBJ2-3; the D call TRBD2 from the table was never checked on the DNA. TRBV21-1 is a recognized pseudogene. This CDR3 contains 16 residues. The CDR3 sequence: CASSKATVAGADTQYF. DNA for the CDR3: TGTGCCAGCAGCAAAGCCACTGTGGCGGGGGCAGATACGCAGTATTTT.

As DNA, the CDR3 is TGTGCCAGCAGCCCCGGAGACCCCAAAAACATTCAGTACTTC. Translated: CASSPGDPKNIQYF. The V call is TRBV11-2, the J call TRBJ2-4; D is unclear. Trimming took off 5 bases at V and 2 bases at J, with 10 bases between the two ends. CDR3 length equals 14 residues. Germline V gene data show CDR1 as SGHAT and CDR2 as FQNNGV.

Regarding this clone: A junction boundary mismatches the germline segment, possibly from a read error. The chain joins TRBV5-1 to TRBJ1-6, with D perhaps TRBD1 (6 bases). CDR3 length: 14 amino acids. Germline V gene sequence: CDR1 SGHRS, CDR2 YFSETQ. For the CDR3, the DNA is TGCGCCAGCTCCACCGGGACAACGAATTCACTCCTCCACTTT. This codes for CASSTGTTNSLLHF.